The TCR beta chain described here comes from a study of early T cells in non-severe SARS-CoV-2 infection. Study details: Unsorted whole-blood RNA was sequenced in bulk, leaving chains unpaired.

The protocol attached unique molecular identifiers to individual cDNA molecules. In TCRdb, the 5' RACE reads were re-called with MiXCR into one record per CDR3 protein. Of tens of thousands of distinct CDR3 sequences listed, around 10% were seen once; the top ten hold approximately 5%. CDR3 length: 16 residues. Germline CDR1 is MNHNY and CDR2 is SVGAGI (reference sequence). V lost 6 bases to trimming and J lost 4 bases; unmatched junction nucleotides: 13. This clonotype was counted only a few times. The rearrangement joins TRBV6-6 to TRBJ2-3; TRBD1 agrees at 7 bases. This receptor was obtained from an adult who was a healthcare worker with PCR-confirmed SARS-CoV-2 infection or an uninfected control (not recorded which). The starting material was whole blood, obtained at baseline. In DNA, the CDR3 is TGTGCCAGCAGACACATATTAAAGGGGGCCGCAGATACGCAGTATTTT. Protein: CASRHILKGAADTQYF.